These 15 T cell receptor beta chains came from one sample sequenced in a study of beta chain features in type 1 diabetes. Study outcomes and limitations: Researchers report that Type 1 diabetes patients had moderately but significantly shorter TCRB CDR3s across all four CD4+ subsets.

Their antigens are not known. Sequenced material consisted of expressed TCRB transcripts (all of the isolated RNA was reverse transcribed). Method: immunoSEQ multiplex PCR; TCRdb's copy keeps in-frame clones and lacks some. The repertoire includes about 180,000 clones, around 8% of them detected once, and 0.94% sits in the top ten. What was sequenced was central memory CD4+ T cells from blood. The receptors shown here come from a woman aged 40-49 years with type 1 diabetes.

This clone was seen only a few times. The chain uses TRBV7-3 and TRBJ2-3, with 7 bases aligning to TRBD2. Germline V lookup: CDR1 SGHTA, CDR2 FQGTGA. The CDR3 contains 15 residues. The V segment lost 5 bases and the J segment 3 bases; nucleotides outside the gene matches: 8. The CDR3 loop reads CASSPWAGDTDTQYF. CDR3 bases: TGTGCCAGCAGCCCCTGGGCGGGGGATACAGATACGCAGTATTTT.

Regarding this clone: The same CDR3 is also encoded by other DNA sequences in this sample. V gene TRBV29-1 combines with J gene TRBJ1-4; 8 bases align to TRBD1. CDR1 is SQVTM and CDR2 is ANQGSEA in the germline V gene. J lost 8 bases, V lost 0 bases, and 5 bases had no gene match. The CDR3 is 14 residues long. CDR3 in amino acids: CSVEDGDRGEKLFF. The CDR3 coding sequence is TGCAGCGTTGAAGATGGAGACAGGGGAGAAAAACTGTTTTTT. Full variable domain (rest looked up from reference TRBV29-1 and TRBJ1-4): SAVISQKPSRDICQRGTSLTIQCQVDSQVTMMFWYRQQPGQSLTLIATANQGSEATYESGFVIDKFPISRPNLTFSTLTVSNMSPEDSSIYLCSVEDGDRGEKLFFGSGTQLSVL.

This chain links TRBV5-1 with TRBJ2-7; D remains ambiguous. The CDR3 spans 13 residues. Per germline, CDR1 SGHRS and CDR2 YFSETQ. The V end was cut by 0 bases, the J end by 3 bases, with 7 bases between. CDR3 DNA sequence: TGCGCCAGCAGCTTGGACACCAACTACGAGCAGTACTTC. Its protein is CASSLDTNYEQYF.

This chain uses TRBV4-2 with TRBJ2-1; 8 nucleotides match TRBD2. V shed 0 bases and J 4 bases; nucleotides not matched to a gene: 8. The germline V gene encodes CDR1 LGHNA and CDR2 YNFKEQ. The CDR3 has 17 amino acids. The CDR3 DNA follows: TGTGCCAGCAGCCAAGATAAATCGAGCGGGGGATACAATGAGCAGTTCTTC. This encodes CASSQDKSSGGYNEQFF.

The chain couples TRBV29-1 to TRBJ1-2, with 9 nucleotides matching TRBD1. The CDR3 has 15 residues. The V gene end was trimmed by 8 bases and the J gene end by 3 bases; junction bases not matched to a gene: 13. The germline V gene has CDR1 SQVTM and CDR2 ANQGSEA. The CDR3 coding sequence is TGCAGCCTGACCCCTTACACAGGGGGCGACTATGGCTACACCTTC. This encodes CSLTPYTGGDYGYTF.

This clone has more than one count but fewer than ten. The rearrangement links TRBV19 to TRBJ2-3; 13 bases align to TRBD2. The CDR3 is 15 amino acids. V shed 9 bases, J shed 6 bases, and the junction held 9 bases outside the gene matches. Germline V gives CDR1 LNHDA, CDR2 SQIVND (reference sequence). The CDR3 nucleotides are TGTGCCAGCTCGTCCGGGACTAGCGGGGTTGATACGCAGTATTTT. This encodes CASSSGTSGVDTQYF.

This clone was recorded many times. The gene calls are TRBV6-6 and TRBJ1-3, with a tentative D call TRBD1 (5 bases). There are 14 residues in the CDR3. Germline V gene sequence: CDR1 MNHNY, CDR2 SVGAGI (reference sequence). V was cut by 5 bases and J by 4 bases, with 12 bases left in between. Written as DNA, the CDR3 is TGTGCCAGCAGTCTCTCGAGACAGGGAAACACCATATATTTT. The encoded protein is CASSLSRQGNTIYF.

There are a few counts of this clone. CDR3 sequence: CASGWTGNTGELFF. Written as DNA, the CDR3 is TGTGCCAGCGGATGGACAGGAAACACCGGGGAGCTGTTTTTT. The chain has TRBV28 and TRBJ2-2, with 7 bases identical to TRBD1. The CDR3 has 14 amino acids. V gave up 8 bases and J gave up 2 bases; unmatched junction bases: 5. Germline lookup yields CDR1 MDHEN and CDR2 SYDVKM. The full variable domain, its missing parts supplied by reference TRBV28 and TRBJ2-2, is DVKVTQSSRYLVKRTGEKVFLECVQDMDHENMFWYRQDPGLGLRLIYFSYDVKMKEKGDIPEGYSVSREKKERFSLILESASTNQTSMYLCASGWTGNTGELFFGEGSRLTVL.

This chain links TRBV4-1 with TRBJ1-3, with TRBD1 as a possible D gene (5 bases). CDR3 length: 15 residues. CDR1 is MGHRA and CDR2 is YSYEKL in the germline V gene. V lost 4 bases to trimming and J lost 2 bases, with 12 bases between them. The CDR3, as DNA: TGCGCCAGCAGCCGGGGCTTGGGAACTGGAAACACCATATATTTT. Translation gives CASSRGLGTGNTIYF.

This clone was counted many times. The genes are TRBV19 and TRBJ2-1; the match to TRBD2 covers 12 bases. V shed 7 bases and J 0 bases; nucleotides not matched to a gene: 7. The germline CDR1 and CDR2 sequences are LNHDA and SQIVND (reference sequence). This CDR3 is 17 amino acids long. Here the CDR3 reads CASTRTSGASSYNEQFF. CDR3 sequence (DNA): TGTGCCAGTACCCGGACTAGCGGGGCAAGCTCCTACAATGAGCAGTTCTTC.

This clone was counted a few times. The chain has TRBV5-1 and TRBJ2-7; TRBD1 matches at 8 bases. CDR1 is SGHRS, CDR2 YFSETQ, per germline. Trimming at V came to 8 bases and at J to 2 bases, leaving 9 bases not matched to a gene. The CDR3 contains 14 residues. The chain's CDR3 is CASRQGFLTYEQYF. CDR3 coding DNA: TGCGCCAGTCGACAGGGGTTCCTTACCTACGAGCAGTACTTC.

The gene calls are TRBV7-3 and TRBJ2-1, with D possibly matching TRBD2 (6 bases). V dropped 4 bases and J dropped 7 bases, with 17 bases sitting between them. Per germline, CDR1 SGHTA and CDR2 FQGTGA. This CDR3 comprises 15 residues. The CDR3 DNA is TGTGCCAGCAGCTCTCTAGCGTCGGCGAGGAATGAGCAGTTCTTC. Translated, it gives CASSSLASARNEQFF.

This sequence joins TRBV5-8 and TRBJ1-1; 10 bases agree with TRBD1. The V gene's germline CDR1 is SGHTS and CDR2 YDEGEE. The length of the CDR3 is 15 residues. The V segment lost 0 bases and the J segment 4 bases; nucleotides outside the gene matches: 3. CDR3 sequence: CASSLGQGAVTEAFF. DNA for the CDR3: TGTGCCAGCAGCTTGGGACAGGGGGCGGTCACTGAAGCTTTCTTT.

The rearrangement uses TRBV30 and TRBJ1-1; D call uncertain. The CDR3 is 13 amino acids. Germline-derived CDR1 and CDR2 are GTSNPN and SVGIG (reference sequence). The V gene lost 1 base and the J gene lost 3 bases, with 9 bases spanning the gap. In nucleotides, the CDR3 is TGTGCCTGGAGTGAGATGCGGGACACTGAAGCTTTCTTT. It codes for CAWSEMRDTEAFF.

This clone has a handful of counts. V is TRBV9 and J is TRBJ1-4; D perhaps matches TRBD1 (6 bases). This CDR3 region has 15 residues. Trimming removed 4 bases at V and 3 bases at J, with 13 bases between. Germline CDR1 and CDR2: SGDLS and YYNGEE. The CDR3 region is CASSKSDSSNEKLFF. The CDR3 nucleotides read TGTGCCAGCAGCAAATCGGACAGCTCTAATGAAAAACTGTTTTTT.